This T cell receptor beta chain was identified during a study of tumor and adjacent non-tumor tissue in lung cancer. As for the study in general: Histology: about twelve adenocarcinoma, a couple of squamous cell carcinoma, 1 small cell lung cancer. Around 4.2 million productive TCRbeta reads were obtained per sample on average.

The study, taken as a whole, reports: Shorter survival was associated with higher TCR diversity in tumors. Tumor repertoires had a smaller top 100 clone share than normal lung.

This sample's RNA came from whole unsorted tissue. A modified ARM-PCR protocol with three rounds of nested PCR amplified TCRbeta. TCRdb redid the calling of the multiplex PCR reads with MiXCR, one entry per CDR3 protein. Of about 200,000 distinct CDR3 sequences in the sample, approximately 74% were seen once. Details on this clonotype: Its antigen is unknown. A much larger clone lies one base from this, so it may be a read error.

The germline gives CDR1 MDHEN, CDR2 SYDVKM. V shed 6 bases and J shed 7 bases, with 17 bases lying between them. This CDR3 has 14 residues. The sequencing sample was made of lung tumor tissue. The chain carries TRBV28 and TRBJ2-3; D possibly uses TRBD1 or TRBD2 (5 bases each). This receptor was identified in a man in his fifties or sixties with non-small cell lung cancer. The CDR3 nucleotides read TGTGCCAGCAGGAAACTAGGGGCTGCATATACGCAGTATTTT. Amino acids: CASRKLGAAYTQYF.